The clone carrying this T cell receptor beta chain was found many times. Its antigen is not identified. The V segment lost 3 bases and the J segment 5 bases; nucleotides outside the gene matches: 8. Germline V gene sequence: CDR1 LNHDA, CDR2 SQIVND (reference sequence). This CDR3 spans 15 amino acids. This record belongs to a study of T-cell reconstitution after alpha-beta-depleted transplantation in children. Findings of the study overall: A year post-transplant, T-cell counts and diversity derived mostly from newly produced T cells. About two months after transplant, alpha-beta T cells reportedly came from several hundred expanded graft clones.

TCRbeta library construction was performed incorporating unique molecular identifiers. MiXCR, applied by TCRdb to the PCR reads, yields one record per CDR3 protein. The repertoire holds 60,000 to 70,000 distinct CDR3 sequences, approximately 4.4% seen once, with approximately 19% in the top ten. This TCR derives from a boy under two years old who had a stem cell transplant for acute myeloid leukemia, so the T cells may come from the graft donor. Sample: PBMCs, mostly from graft donor cells, taken 180 days after TCRalphabeta/CD19-depleted stem cell transplant. The chain has TRBV19 and TRBJ2-3; TRBD1 matches at 7 bases. Here the CDR3 reads CASSIPGQMGDTQYF. CDR3 nucleotide sequence: TGTGCCAGTAGTATCCCGGGACAGATGGGAGATACGCAGTATTTT.